The 16 T cell receptor beta chains below come from one sample, sequenced in a study of OX40 agonist ivuxolimab in advanced cancers. TCRdb's table, derived via immunoSEQ multiplex PCR, lists solely in-frame clones and lacks some. The sample has some 59,000 clones; 75% to 90% are singletons. Sequencing used CD4+ or CD8+ T cells sorted from blood, obtained in a trial of the OX40 agonist ivuxolimab. The receptors were gathered from an adult with an advanced solid tumor such as melanoma, head and neck, liver or kidney cancer.

This clone was recorded a few times. DNA of the CDR3: TGCGCCAGCAGCACCACCGCAGGGGACCAGCCCCAGCATTTT. It yields the protein CASSTTAGDQPQHF. V usage is TRBV5-1 and J usage is TRBJ1-5, with TRBD1 as a possible D gene (6 bases). The CDR3 consists of 14 residues. CDR1 is SGHRS, CDR2 YFSETQ, per germline. V was trimmed by 4 bases and J by 7 bases, leaving 15 bases between them.

The chain carries TRBV5-5 and TRBJ1-1; unclear D gene. Trimming took off 4 bases at V and 0 bases at J, with 10 bases between the two ends. The germline V gene has CDR1 SGHKS and CDR2 YYEKEE (reference sequence). This CDR3 has 14 amino acids. In DNA, the CDR3 is TGTGCCAGCAGCCCCACGGGGTTGAACACTGAAGCTTTCTTT. Translation: CASSPTGLNTEAFF.

V usage is TRBV5-4 and J usage is TRBJ2-1; D not certain. The CDR3 spans 11 residues. The V gene lost 0 bases and the J gene lost 9 bases, with 4 bases spanning the gap. The germline V gene has CDR1 SGHNT and CDR2 YYREEE (reference sequence). CDR3 sequence (DNA): TGTGCCAGCAGCTTGGAAGCTGAGCAGTTCTTC. Translated, it gives CASSLEAEQFF.

This rearrangement joins TRBV5-4 to TRBJ1-1; TRBD1 agrees at 7 bases. The CDR3 is 15 residues long. Germline CDR1 is SGHNT and CDR2 is YYREEE (reference sequence). Trimming cost V 4 bases and J 1 base; bases outside gene matches: 7. CDR3 protein: CASSRQTGPNTEAFF. Written as DNA, the CDR3 is TGTGCCAGCAGCCGTCAGACAGGGCCGAACACTGAAGCTTTCTTT.

The chain uses TRBV27 and TRBJ2-1, with TRBD2 matching 7 bases. The CDR3 has 16 residues. V shed 2 bases, J shed 7 bases, and the junction held 11 bases outside the gene matches. The germline V gene encodes CDR1 MNHEY and CDR2 SMNVEV (reference sequence). CDR3 sequence reads: CASSLGSYAGVNEQFF. The CDR3 region has the DNA TGTGCCAGCAGTTTAGGTTCTTACGCGGGAGTTAATGAGCAGTTCTTC.

The chain uses TRBV19 and TRBJ2-5; possible D gene TRBD1, 6 bases. The germline V gene encodes CDR1 LNHDA and CDR2 SQIVND (reference sequence). The V end lost 6 bases, the J end lost 2 bases, and 16 bases lay between the germline ends. This CDR3 is 15 amino acids long. CDR3 region: CASSPTGTLQETQYF. In DNA, the CDR3 is TGTGCCAGTAGCCCCACCGGGACACTGCAAGAGACCCAGTACTTC.

This clone was counted between two and nine times. The chain recombines TRBV7-9 with TRBJ2-7; D gene unclear. V dropped 1 base and J dropped 7 bases, with 11 bases sitting between them. This CDR3 contains 13 residues. In germline, CDR1 is SEHNR, CDR2 FQNEAQ (reference sequence). The chain's CDR3 is CASSLEGPREQYF. The CDR3 DNA reads TGTGCCAGCAGCTTAGAGGGCCCTCGGGAGCAGTACTTC.

A single count supports this clone. The gene calls are TRBV7-3 and TRBJ2-7; 9 bases line up with TRBD1. Germline lookup yields CDR1 SGHTA and CDR2 FQGTGA. The V and J ends lost 0 bases and 4 bases, in that order; junction bases with no gene match: 1. The CDR3 is 14 residues long. CDR3 nucleotide sequence: TGTGCCAGCAGCTTAACGACAGGGGGGTACGAGCAGTACTTC. It codes for CASSLTTGGYEQYF.

The V gene is TRBV2, the J gene TRBJ1-5, with 7 nucleotides matching TRBD1. The CDR3 sequence is 15 residues long. V gave up 4 bases and J gave up 6 bases; unmatched junction bases: 9. Germline V gives CDR1 SNHLY, CDR2 FYNNEI. For the CDR3, the DNA is TGTGCCAGCAGTGTAGGGCAGGGGGGAAGTCAGCCCCAGCATTTT. It is translated as CASSVGQGGSQPQHF.

The rearrangement uses TRBV19 and TRBJ2-1, with TRBD2 as a possible D gene (5 bases). The germline V gene has CDR1 LNHDA and CDR2 SQIVND (reference sequence). The CDR3 length is 16 residues. Trimming left V 3 bases short and J 3 bases short, with 15 bases between. The CDR3 DNA is TGTGCCAGTAGTATCGGTTGGGGAGACGGCTACAATGAGCAGTTCTTC. Translating it yields CASSIGWGDGYNEQFF.

The chain has TRBV5-4 and TRBJ2-3; TRBD2 agrees at 12 bases. The germline V gene encodes CDR1 SGHNT and CDR2 YYREEE (reference sequence). This CDR3 is built from 14 residues. V shed 4 bases and J 6 bases; nucleotides not matched to a gene: 3. The CDR3 DNA reads as TGTGCCAGCAGCACTAGCGGGAGGAGGGATACGCAGTATTTT. This translates into CASSTSGRRDTQYF.

The genes are TRBV15 and TRBJ1-1; no firm D call. V was clipped by 2 bases and J by 1 base, with 20 bases between them. The length of the CDR3 is 18 residues. Looked up from germline, CDR1 is LNHNV and CDR2 is YYDKDF (reference sequence). In DNA, the CDR3 is TGTGCCACCAGCAGAATGCGCGTAAGTTCGCGGAAGAACACTGAAGCTTTCTTT. Amino acid sequence: CATSRMRVSSRKNTEAFF. The complete variable domain, with remaining parts taken from reference TRBV15 and TRBJ1-1, reads DAMVIQNPRYQVTQFGKPVTLSCSQTLNHNVMYWYQQKSSQAPKLLFHYYDKDFNNEADTPDNFQSRRPNTSFCFLDIRSPGLGDTAMYLCATSRMRVSSRKNTEAFFGQGTRLTVV.

The chain employs TRBV5-1 and TRBJ1-4, with D uncertain. In germline, CDR1 is SGHRS, CDR2 YFSETQ. The V and J ends lost 0 bases and 4 bases respectively, with 13 bases between them. The CDR3 loop spans 16 amino acids. CDR3 sequence: CASSLAYGQSNEKLFF. In DNA form, the CDR3 reads TGCGCCAGCAGCTTGGCGTATGGGCAGAGTAATGAAAAACTGTTTTTT.

This chain uses TRBV28 with TRBJ2-5; D not certain. The last part of the DNA fits TRBJ2-7 better; the J call may be wrong. Germline CDR1 MDHEN, CDR2 SYDVKM. CDR3 length: 15 residues. The CDR3 coding sequence is TGTGCCAGCCTCGGCCTTGGTGTTAGTTTCTTCGAGCAGTACTTC. It encodes CASLGLGVSFFEQYF.

J is TRBJ2-1 and V is TRBV5-1, with 8 bases identical to TRBD1. CDR1 and CDR2 from the germline V gene are SGHRS and YFSETQ. Germline trimming cut 4 bases from V and 0 bases from J; bases unmatched to any gene: 9. The CDR3 consists of 17 residues. CDR3 in amino acids: CASSQDRVRSSYNEQFF. In DNA, the CDR3 is TGCGCCAGCAGCCAGGACAGGGTTCGGAGCTCCTACAATGAGCAGTTCTTC.

The V and J genes are TRBV11-1 and TRBJ2-7, with 7 bases aligning to TRBD2. The CDR3 length is 17 residues. Germline lookup yields CDR1 SGHAT and CDR2 FQDESV (reference sequence). Trimming at V came to 2 bases and at J to 1 base, leaving 11 bases not matched to a gene. In DNA, the CDR3 is TGTGCCAGCAGCTTAAACCCTAGGGGAGGGAGATCCTACGAGCAGTACTTC. It is translated as CASSLNPRGGRSYEQYF. Together with reference TRBV11-1 and TRBJ2-7, the CDR3 gives the full variable domain: EAEVAQSPRYKITEKSQAVAFWCDPISGHATLYWYRQILGQGPELLVQFQDESVVDDSQLPKDRFSAERLKGVDSTLKIQPAELGDSAMYLCASSLNPRGGRSYEQYFGPGTRLTVT.